Listed here are 8 T cell receptor beta chains from one sample, sequenced in a study of cytomegalovirus exposure and HLA in healthy donors. Libraries were prepared by immunoSEQ multiplex PCR; TCRdb keeps only in-frame clonotypes and omits some of them. The table includes under 200,000 clones, 81% detected once. What was sequenced was PBMCs. The origin of the receptors is a woman aged 25-40 years in good health and CMV-seronegative.

The chain is built from TRBV30 and TRBJ2-7; 12 bases match TRBD2. The germline CDR1 and CDR2 sequences are GTSNPN and SVGIG (reference sequence). CDR3 length: 15 residues. Trimming removed 1 base from V and 1 base from J; junction bases left unmatched: 2. The CDR3 region is CAWSETSGGSYEQYF. As DNA, the CDR3 is TGTGCCTGGAGTGAGACTAGCGGGGGTTCCTACGAGCAGTACTTC.

This chain uses TRBV30 with TRBJ2-5; D gene ambiguous. Per germline, CDR1 GTSNPN and CDR2 SVGIG (reference sequence). The CDR3 contains 12 residues. The V gene lost 0 bases and the J gene lost 2 bases, with 4 bases spanning the gap. The CDR3 reads CAWSVLQETQYF. The CDR3, as DNA: TGTGCCTGGAGTGTACTTCAAGAGACCCAGTACTTC.

The rearrangement links TRBV30 to TRBJ2-2; the D gene is possibly TRBD2 (5 bases). This CDR3 is built from 13 residues. The V end lost 0 bases, the J end lost 6 bases, and 8 bases lay between the germline ends. Germline V CDR1 and CDR2: GTSNPN, SVGIG (reference sequence). CDR3 bases: TGTGCCTGGAGTGTACGGAGGTCCGGGGAGCTGTTTTTT. Its translation is CAWSVRRSGELFF.

The CDR3 DNA reads as TGTGCCAGCAGCCAAGTAACCGGGATAGGTGCCAATGAGCAGTTCTTC. It encodes CASSQVTGIGANEQFF. The gene calls are TRBV14 and TRBJ2-1, with D maybe TRBD2 (5 bases). The CDR3 covers 16 residues. V was shortened by 1 base and J by 6 bases, with 16 bases between the two germline ends. Germline V gene data show CDR1 as SGHDN and CDR2 as FVKESK.

The gene calls are TRBV29-1 and TRBJ2-7; no clear D. This CDR3 has 12 amino acids. Trimming took 4 bases from V and 2 from J, leaving 9 bases between them. In germline, CDR1 is SQVTM, CDR2 ANQGSEA. The CDR3 sequence: CSVGQTTYEQYF. The DNA for the CDR3 is TGCAGCGTTGGTCAGACAACCTACGAGCAGTACTTC.

This chain joins TRBV4-2 and TRBJ2-7, with a possible D match to TRBD1 (6 bases). Trimming took off 4 bases at V and 2 bases at J, with 18 bases between the two ends. CDR1 is LGHNA and CDR2 is YNFKEQ in the germline V gene. The CDR3 has 16 amino acids. CDR3 sequence (DNA): TGTGCCAGCAGCCGCGACAGGTCCCTTGAACCCTACGAGCAGTACTTC. Its protein is CASSRDRSLEPYEQYF.

The chain's CDR3 is CASMWGGADTQYF. CDR3 nucleotide sequence: TGCGCCAGCATGTGGGGAGGAGCAGATACGCAGTATTTT. The chain carries TRBV5-1 and TRBJ2-3; perhaps TRBD2 as D (6 bases). The germline V and J ends were trimmed by 6 bases and 4 bases, with 12 bases remaining between them. Germline CDR1 SGHRS, CDR2 YFSETQ. The CDR3 has 13 residues.

The V and J genes are TRBV4-1 and TRBJ1-1; maybe TRBD1 (6 bases). Germline CDR1 and CDR2: MGHRA and YSYEKL. This CDR3 spans 12 amino acids. Trimming stripped 9 bases from V and 2 bases from J, with 10 bases between. CDR3 amino acids: CASTQGNTEAFF. The DNA of the CDR3 is TGCGCCAGTACACAGGGAAACACTGAAGCTTTCTTT.